Detailed here is one T cell receptor beta chain. The antigen it recognizes is unknown. The record has no base qualities; no much larger clone is one base away. Germline trimming amounts to 7 bases on V and 0 bases on J, with 9 as the count of junction bases outside the gene matches. The cysteine opens and the phenylalanine closes a CDR3 of 15 amino acids. Of the read, only the CDR3 DNA is kept; its 45 bases are in frame from base 1. Donors were a few dozen systemically healthy Caucasian individuals from Russia aged roughly 6 to 90 years. Each donor gave 9.5 to 10 milliliters of peripheral blood, drawn into EDTA-treated Vacutainer tubes. Ficoll-Paque density-gradient centrifugation was used to isolate PBMCs, with at least 7 million obtained per sample. Trizol reagent was used to extract total RNA from PBMCs, with at least 5.5 micrograms per sample. Naive CD45RAhigh/CD27high T cell percentages were measured by flow cytometry on a PBMC aliquot from every donor.

The library came from 5' RACE. Sequencer: Illumina HiSeq 2500. A second PCR of roughly 6 to 11 cycles was run with a J-beta primer mix and a sample-barcoded 5' primer. Each TCR beta cDNA molecule received a unique molecular identifier from a template-switch 5' adaptor carrying 12 random nucleotides. Each sample yielded at least 2.5 million CDR3-containing paired-end reads. All of the RNA was converted into first-strand cDNA using the Mint cDNA synthesis kit, with a TRBC-specific oligonucleotide serving as the primer. All cDNA was treated with uracil-DNA glycosylase and then went through a first 18-cycle PCR with the universal primers M1SS and BC2_uni_R. As for the authors' bioinformatics: Each sample was normalized by randomly selecting 1 million high-quality reads, each carrying a distinct molecular identifier. Instead of being binned into consensus sequences, reads with shared molecular identifiers were discarded. MiTCR, run with a Q25 quality threshold and the strictest error-elimination algorithm, handled CDR3 identification, clonotype clustering and error correction. A nonparametric unseen species model with Euler transformation was used to estimate a lower bound on total TCR beta diversity. TCRdb handled the public reads itself, with Q25 trimming in fastp and clone calling in MiXCR, and kept productive beta chains. Rows merge per CDR3 protein into single entries with the most common DNA and genes. The authors' filters were not applied to this entry. For this sample the table gives approximately 350,000 distinct CDR3 sequences, of which 50% to 60% were detected only once. Under 60% of the sample rests with the top ten.

The data derive from a study of blood T cells in healthy people across ages (dated by TCRdb to about 2015). About the study as a whole: In model experiments, template switching captured roughly one uniquely barcoded TCR beta cDNA molecule for every two T cells. To avoid experimental bias, donors of different ages were distributed randomly across sequencing lanes. Two additional independent replicas of 1 million unique cDNA reads from the same blood draw were analyzed for two donors (one aged 18 to 30 and one aged 80 or older). Using deep sequencing normalized with unique cDNA molecular identifiers, the study measured how TCR beta repertoire diversity changes with age. The donors were split into four age groups: young (average about 16 years), middle-aged (nearly 40), aged (roughly 60) and long-lived (approximately 89).

The full study reports these points: As age increased, observed TCR beta diversity per million T cells dropped in a roughly linear way, and a significant reduction was already evident by age 40. Because donor CMV infection status was unknown, age-related changes in expanded clonotypes were potentially confounded. Compared with the aged group, more naive CD4+ T cells, fewer expanded clones and increased TCR diversity were shown by the long-lived group, suggesting age selection. Since profiling was done on bulk unsorted PBMCs, naive and antigen-experienced compartments could not be conclusively compared. Observed TCR beta diversity correlated strongly with the percentage of naive T cells measured by flow cytometry. Estimates of total diversity from one million sequenced T cells were regarded as lower bounds and underestimates.

The receptor was isolated from a man in his 60s in good health. Specimen: blood. Recombination connected TRBV12-3 or TRBV12-4 to TRBJ2-7; the central 7 bases match TRBD1. The DNA reads TGTGCCAGCACCTGGGATGGGACAGTCTCCTACGAGCAGTACTTC. Its protein is CASTWDGTVSYEQYF.